Sequencing of this TCR beta chain was carried out in a study of T cells in Graves' hyperthyroidism and ophthalmopathy. At the level of the study: It was at initial diagnosis, before any treatment, that peripheral blood was collected.

What was amplified from RNA transcripts were TCR beta CDR3 regions. Initially, a first-round RT-PCR of the TCR CDR3 employed the HTBI primer set. TCRdb redid the calling of the multiplex PCR reads with MiXCR, one entry per CDR3 protein. The sample lists 640,000 or so distinct CDR3 sequences, approximately 14% occurring once. Findings and limits, study-wide: Among thyroid clonotypes expanded above 0.001, most also appeared in blood.

Looked up from germline, CDR1 is SGHVS and CDR2 is FQNEAQ. V trimming: 10 bases; J trimming: 0 bases; junction bases outside the gene matches: 5. The CDR3 length is 13 residues. The sample holds many counts of this clonotype. Its antigen is unknown. This receptor was obtained from a woman between 40 and 50 years old with Graves' ophthalmopathy. This chain uses TRBV7-8 with TRBJ2-7, with TRBD1 identical over 8 bases. Material for sequencing was blood. The CDR3 DNA reads as TGTGCCACCGGACAGGGAATCTCCTACGAGCAGTACTTC. Residues: CATGQGISYEQYF.